Each of the 27 T cell receptor beta chains below was sequenced from the same sample in a study of T-cell reconstitution after alpha-beta-depleted transplantation in children. For these receptors, no antigen is known. Overall study findings and caveats: At around two months after transplant, the alpha-beta T cells were reportedly derived from several hundred expanded clones that came from non-depleted graft cells.

Preparation of the TCRbeta library was carried out with unique molecular identifiers. TCRdb used MiXCR to reprocess the PCR reads, holding one entry per CDR3 protein. The sample has about 31,000 distinct CDR3 sequences; about 6% are singletons. The sequencing here drew on peripheral blood, taken 60 days after TCRalphabeta/CD19-depleted stem cell transplant. These receptors originate from a child less than two years old who had a stem cell transplant for acute myeloid leukemia, so the T cells may come from the graft donor.

This clonotype has more than one count but fewer than ten. The chain links TRBV11-1 to TRBJ2-7; no clear D. Germline loops: CDR1 SGHAT, CDR2 FQDESV (reference sequence). The CDR3 runs 14 residues. V lost 5 bases and J 0 bases, leaving 11 bases between the germline ends. This chain's CDR3 is CASSRVWSSYEQYF. CDR3 bases: TGTGCCAGCAGCCGAGTATGGAGCTCCTACGAGCAGTACTTC.

In this sample, this clonotype turned up many times. The chain recombines TRBV4-3 with TRBJ2-3; D remains ambiguous. This CDR3 is 13 amino acids long. Between the trimmed V and J ends, which lost 5 bases and 3 bases, there was a span of 9 bases. Germline V lookup: CDR1 LGHNA, CDR2 YSLEER. This chain's CDR3 is CASSNQETDTQYF. The CDR3 bases are TGCGCCAGCAGCAATCAGGAGACAGATACGCAGTATTTT.

The chain has TRBV20-1 and TRBJ2-7; the D gene could be TRBD1 or TRBD2 (5 bases each). V lost 8 bases and J lost 0, with 11 bases in between. This CDR3 region has 12 residues. Germline CDR1 DFQATT, CDR2 SNEGSKA (reference sequence). CDR3 in DNA: TGCAGTACAAGAGGGGTCTCCTACGAGCAGTACTTC. As protein: CSTRGVSYEQYF.

The table lists this clonotype with many counts. The chain couples TRBV5-1 to TRBJ2-2, with 8 bases aligning to TRBD1. Germline V gene data show CDR1 as SGHRS and CDR2 as YFSETQ. This CDR3 contains 15 residues. V lost 2 bases and J lost 5; bases outside the gene matches: 5. The CDR3 coding sequence is TGCGCCAGCAGCTTAAGGACAGGGAGTACCGGGGAGCTGTTTTTT. Its protein is CASSLRTGSTGELFF.

This clonotype was detected many times. V gene TRBV12-3 or TRBV12-4 combines with J gene TRBJ1-2; perhaps TRBD1 as D (5 bases). The CDR3 runs 10 residues. The V end was cut by 11 bases, the J end by 8 bases, with 12 bases between. In DNA, the CDR3 is TGTGCCGCAGGGCTTCGGGGCTACACCTTC. Translation gives CAAGLRGYTF.

This clonotype was observed at least ten times. The V and J genes are TRBV29-1 and TRBJ2-5; D ambiguous. Between the trimmed V and J ends, which lost 3 bases and 2 bases, there was a span of 19 bases. Germline V gene sequence: CDR1 SQVTM, CDR2 ANQGSEA. This CDR3 has 16 amino acids. The CDR3 here is CSVEGRTPHRQETQYF. The CDR3, as DNA: TGCAGCGTTGAGGGCCGGACCCCTCACCGACAAGAGACCCAGTACTTC.

This clonotype was detected ten times or more. J is TRBJ2-7 and V is TRBV7-2, with TRBD1 as a possible D gene (6 bases). CDR1 and CDR2 from the germline V gene are SGHTA and FQGNSA. CDR3 length: 14 amino acids. Trimming left V 7 bases short and J 2 bases short, with 15 bases between. Here the CDR3 reads CASTFISGAYEQYF. CDR3 nucleotides: TGTGCCAGCACCTTCATTTCAGGGGCCTACGAGCAGTACTTC.

This clonotype was picked up many times. In DNA form, the CDR3 reads TGTGCCAGCAGTTTAAACGATCCTAGCACAGATACGCAGTATTTT. The encoded protein is CASSLNDPSTDTQYF. The V gene is TRBV27, the J gene TRBJ2-3; D is undetermined. V shed 2 bases and J shed 0 bases, with 9 bases lying between them. This CDR3 region has 15 residues. Looked up from germline, CDR1 is MNHEY and CDR2 is SMNVEV (reference sequence).

The gene calls are TRBV7-9 and TRBJ2-1; TRBD2 aligns across 10 bases. Trimming removed 2 bases from V and 6 bases from J; junction bases left unmatched: 4. The CDR3 length is 15 residues. Per germline, CDR1 SEHNR and CDR2 FQNEAQ (reference sequence). The CDR3 DNA is TGTGCCAGCAGCTTAATGACTAGCGGGCCCAATGAGCAGTTCTTC. Translated: CASSLMTSGPNEQFF.

This clonotype was observed many times. The chain links TRBV25-1 to TRBJ2-7; D unresolved. V lost 0 bases and J lost 5, with 5 bases in between. Per germline, CDR1 MGHDK and CDR2 SYGVNS. The CDR3 extends over 12 amino acids. CDR3 in DNA: TGTGCCAGCAGTGAATATATTCACGAGCAGTACTTC. Protein sequence: CASSEYIHEQYF.

This clonotype was observed many times. V gene TRBV4-2 combines with J gene TRBJ2-7; D is unresolved. V lost 0 bases, J lost 2 bases, and 14 bases lay in between. In germline, CDR1 is LGHNA, CDR2 YNFKEQ. CDR3 length: 16 residues. The CDR3 sequence is CASSQDNRRQAYEQYF. CDR3 in DNA: TGTGCCAGCAGCCAAGATAACCGGCGACAAGCCTACGAGCAGTACTTC.

This clonotype was observed many times. The chain couples TRBV4-3 to TRBJ2-7; 9 nucleotides line up with TRBD1. The CDR3 contains 15 residues. Trimming removed 4 bases from V and 3 bases from J; junction bases left unmatched: 7. Germline CDR1 is LGHNA and CDR2 is YSLEER. As DNA, the CDR3 is TGCGCCAGCAGCCTCGCCGGGACAGGGTACTACGAGCAGTACTTC. It yields the protein CASSLAGTGYYEQYF.

This clonotype has ten or more counts. The J gene is TRBJ1-4, the V gene TRBV14; 7 bases map to TRBD1. The length of the CDR3 is 13 residues. The V gene's germline CDR1 is SGHDN and CDR2 FVKESK. Unmatched junction bases numbered 6, after V lost 6 bases and J lost 8 bases. The CDR3 DNA is TGTGCCAGCAGAAGACAGGGCGTGGAAAAACTGTTTTTT. Its protein product is CASRRQGVEKLFF.

In its sample, this clonotype was seen many times. This chain uses TRBV9 with TRBJ2-7; 7 nucleotides align to TRBD2. The V gene's germline CDR1 is SGDLS and CDR2 YYNGEE. The CDR3 is 15 amino acids. V trimming: 0 bases; J trimming: 0 bases; junction bases outside the gene matches: 3. CDR3 region: CASSVDGGYSYEQYF. For the CDR3, the DNA is TGTGCCAGCAGCGTAGACGGGGGGTACTCCTACGAGCAGTACTTC. The variable domain in full, with the rest retrieved from reference TRBV9 and TRBJ2-7, is DSGVTQTPKHLITATGQRVTLRCSPRSGDLSVYWYQQSLDQGLQFLIQYYNGEERAKGNILERFSAQQFPDLHSELNLSSLELGDSALYFCASSVDGGYSYEQYFGPGTRLTVT.

This clonotype was observed many times. This CDR3 is CASSVGGEGSSYEQYF. The CDR3 bases are TGTGCCAGCAGCGTAGGTGGGGAGGGTAGCTCCTACGAGCAGTACTTC. The chain combines TRBV9 with TRBJ2-7; 7 bases align to TRBD2. Looked up from germline, CDR1 is SGDLS and CDR2 is YYNGEE. V lost 0 bases, J lost 0 bases, and 6 bases stayed unmatched. The CDR3 consists of 16 residues.

This clonotype was observed many times. The rearrangement uses TRBV12-3 or TRBV12-4 and TRBJ1-1, with a possible D match to TRBD1 (5 bases). CDR3 length: 12 amino acids. Between the trimmed V and J ends, which lost 7 bases and 4 bases, there was a span of 10 bases. The CDR3 DNA sequence: TGTGCCAGCAAGAGGGGTGGCACTGAAGCTTTCTTT. Its protein product is CASKRGGTEAFF.

This clonotype was recorded many times. The V gene is TRBV10-2, the J gene TRBJ1-1; 7 bases align to TRBD1. Trimming took 6 bases from V and 0 from J; bases not matched to a gene: 4. Looked up from germline, CDR1 is WSHSY and CDR2 is SAAADI. The CDR3 extends over 14 amino acids. The CDR3 region has the DNA TGCGCCAGCAGGCCGACAGGGATGAACACTGAAGCTTTCTTT. It encodes CASRPTGMNTEAFF.

This clonotype was detected only a few times. The rearrangement uses TRBV3-1 and TRBJ1-2; possibly TRBD1 for D (6 bases). Looked up from germline, CDR1 is LGHDT and CDR2 is YNNKEL (reference sequence). Trimming shortened V by 3 bases and J by 7 bases, and 12 bases separated the two germline ends. This CDR3 region has 13 residues. The CDR3: CASSQGQGFGYTF. In nucleotides, the CDR3 is TGTGCCAGCAGCCAGGGGCAGGGGTTTGGCTACACCTTC.

In this sample, this clonotype turned up many times. CDR3 region: CASSLGQTEKLFF. The CDR3 nucleotides read TGTGCCAGCAGCCTAGGACAAACCGAAAAACTGTTTTTT. V usage is TRBV7-2 and J usage is TRBJ1-4; TRBD1 might be the D (5 bases). The CDR3 runs to 13 residues. Germline V gene sequence: CDR1 SGHTA, CDR2 FQGNSA. Trimming left V 5 bases short and J 8 bases short, with 12 bases between.

The sample holds many counts of this clonotype. J is TRBJ1-1 and V is TRBV5-1; no clear D. CDR1 SGHRS and CDR2 YFSETQ come from the germline V gene. The CDR3 loop spans 14 amino acids. Trimming took off 0 bases at V and 7 bases at J, with 13 bases between the two ends. CDR3 nucleotide sequence: TGCGCCAGCAGCTTGGCACAACAGCACCGTGAAGCTTTCTTT. Its protein product is CASSLAQQHREAFF.

This clonotype was detected many times. The chain combines TRBV6-1 with TRBJ2-2; maybe TRBD1 (6 bases). This CDR3 region has 14 residues. The germline V gene encodes CDR1 MNHNS and CDR2 SASEGT. Trimming left V 7 bases short and J 1 base short, with 10 bases between. The DNA for the CDR3 is TGTGCCAGCATTCGGACAGAGAACACCGGGGAGCTGTTTTTT. Protein sequence: CASIRTENTGELFF.

This clonotype came up many times. The rearrangement links TRBV10-3 to TRBJ2-5, with 7 bases fitting TRBD1. The CDR3 is made up of 14 amino acids. CDR1 and CDR2 (germline): ENHRY, SYGVKD. V gave up 0 bases and J gave up 2 bases; unmatched junction bases: 0. This CDR3 is CAISESTGQETQYF. The CDR3 DNA reads TGTGCCATCAGTGAGTCGACAGGGCAAGAGACCCAGTACTTC.

This clonotype was picked up many times. V and J are TRBV5-6 and TRBJ2-3; 8 nucleotides align to TRBD1. The V gene end was trimmed by 5 bases and the J gene end by 2 bases; junction bases not matched to a gene: 10. This CDR3 comprises 16 residues. CDR1 is SGHDT and CDR2 is YYEEEE in the germline V gene. CDR3 sequence: CASRETGEGVTDTQYF. CDR3 DNA sequence: TGTGCCAGCAGGGAGACAGGGGAAGGGGTCACAGATACGCAGTATTTT.

This clonotype rates as medium-sized. The gene calls are TRBV24-1 and TRBJ2-1, with 8 bases identical to TRBD2. CDR1 and CDR2 from the germline V gene are KGHDR and SFDVKD. V was clipped by 1 base and J by 5 bases; unmatched bases: 6. The CDR3 runs 16 residues. CDR3 sequence (DNA): TGTGCCACCAGTGATTTAAGACGAGCGGGGGACAATGAGCAGTTCTTC. It encodes CATSDLRRAGDNEQFF.

This clonotype has ten or more counts. The V and J genes are TRBV7-9 and TRBJ2-7, with 9 bases identical to TRBD1. CDR3 length: 14 amino acids. V shed 7 bases and J 7 bases; nucleotides not matched to a gene: 11. Germline CDR1 reads SEHNR; CDR2 reads FQNEAQ (reference sequence). CDR3 sequence: CASTMFRTGEEQYF. Here the CDR3 DNA reads TGTGCCAGCACCATGTTCCGGACAGGGGAAGAGCAGTACTTC.

By share, this clonotype ranks as medium-sized (0.01 to 0.1%). This chain joins TRBV5-1 and TRBJ2-7; 9 nucleotides match TRBD1. The CDR3 spans 17 residues. The germline gives CDR1 SGHRS, CDR2 YFSETQ. Trimming at V came to 4 bases and at J to 4 bases, leaving 15 bases not matched to a gene. The CDR3 here is CASSPGQGILGRYEQYF. The DNA for the CDR3 is TGCGCCAGCAGCCCGGGACAGGGTATCTTAGGGCGTTACGAGCAGTACTTC.

The table lists this clonotype with many counts. Here the CDR3 DNA reads TGCAGTGCTTTCGGCCTCCGGGACAGGGAGGGGTATGGCTACACCTTC. Its protein is CSAFGLRDREGYGYTF. The V and J genes are TRBV20-1 and TRBJ1-2; 9 positions match TRBD1. The length of the CDR3 is 16 residues. The germline gives CDR1 DFQATT, CDR2 SNEGSKA (reference sequence). The ends lost 5 bases at V and 5 bases at J; junction bases unmatched: 15.